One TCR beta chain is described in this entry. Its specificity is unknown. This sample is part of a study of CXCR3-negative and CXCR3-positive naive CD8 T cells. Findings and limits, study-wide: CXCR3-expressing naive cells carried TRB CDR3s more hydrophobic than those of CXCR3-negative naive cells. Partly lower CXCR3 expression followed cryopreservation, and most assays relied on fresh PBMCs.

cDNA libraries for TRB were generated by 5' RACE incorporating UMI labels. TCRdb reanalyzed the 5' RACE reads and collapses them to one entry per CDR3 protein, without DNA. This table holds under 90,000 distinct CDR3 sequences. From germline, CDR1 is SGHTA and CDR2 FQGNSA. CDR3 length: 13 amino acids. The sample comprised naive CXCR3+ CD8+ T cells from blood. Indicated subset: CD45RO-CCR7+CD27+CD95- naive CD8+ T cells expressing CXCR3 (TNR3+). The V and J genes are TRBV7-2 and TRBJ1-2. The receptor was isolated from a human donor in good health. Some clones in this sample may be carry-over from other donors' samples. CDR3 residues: CASSLERAVGYTF.